The 20 T cell receptor beta chains below were found in one sample sequenced in a study of blood T cell repertoires in COVID-19. Profiled with immunoSEQ multiplex PCR; TCRdb holds only in-frame clones, not every one. The sample has 200,000 to 300,000 clones; around 84% are singletons. The sample was peripheral blood. These receptors were taken from a man between 40 and 49 years old who had recovered from COVID-19.

The gene calls are TRBV19 and TRBJ2-5; 7 positions agree with TRBD2. Germline CDR1 reads LNHDA; CDR2 reads SQIVND (reference sequence). CDR3 size: 15 residues. V shed 5 bases and J 4 bases; nucleotides not matched to a gene: 10. Here the CDR3 reads CASSRSGLRGETQYF. DNA for the CDR3: TGTGCCAGTAGTCGTAGCGGGCTTAGAGGAGAGACCCAGTACTTC.

Points on this clone: The same CDR3 also results from other DNA sequences found in this sample. V and J are TRBV7-2 and TRBJ1-2; TRBD1 aligns across 9 bases. Germline V CDR1 and CDR2: SGHTA, FQGNSA. The V segment lost 4 bases and the J segment 4 bases; nucleotides outside the gene matches: 1. The CDR3 is 13 amino acids. The CDR3 region has the DNA TGTGCCAGCAGCTCGGGACAGGGCTATGGCTACACCTTC. This translates into CASSSGQGYGYTF. Variable domain in full (rest from reference TRBV7-2 and TRBJ1-2): GAGVSQSPSNKVTEKGKDVELRCDPISGHTALYWYRQSLGQGLEFLIYFQGNSAPDKSGLPSDRFSAERTGGSVSTLTIQRTQQEDSAVYLCASSSGQGYGYTFGSGTRLTVV.

V is TRBV4-3 and J is TRBJ1-1, with 8 bases lining up with TRBD1. The CDR3 extends over 14 amino acids. Trimming removed 2 bases from V and 10 bases from J; junction bases left unmatched: 9. In germline, CDR1 is LGHNA, CDR2 YSLEER. This CDR3 reads CASSQQGAKKPAFF. The CDR3 bases are TGCGCCAGCAGCCAACAGGGGGCTAAAAAGCCAGCTTTCTTT.

This clone has just a few counts. The gene calls are TRBV24-1 and TRBJ2-2, with D tentatively TRBD1 (5 bases). Germline values: CDR1 KGHDR, CDR2 SFDVKD. This CDR3 contains 14 residues. Trimming removed 5 bases from V and 3 bases from J, with 9 bases in between. The CDR3 DNA sequence: TGTGCCACCAGTGGGGTAGGGGACACCGGGGAGCTGTTTTTT. The encoded protein is CATSGVGDTGELFF.

The chain employs TRBV24-1 and TRBJ1-3; D remains ambiguous. The length of the CDR3 is 12 residues. V gave up 2 bases and J gave up 4 bases, with 2 bases separating them. Germline V CDR1 and CDR2: KGHDR, SFDVKD. For the CDR3, the DNA is TGTGCCACCAGTGATTCAGGAAACACCATATATTTT. Translation gives CATSDSGNTIYF.

The chain combines TRBV5-1 with TRBJ2-7; D ambiguous. In germline, CDR1 is SGHRS, CDR2 YFSETQ. V lost 6 bases and J 2 bases, leaving 9 bases between the germline ends. The CDR3 sequence is 12 residues long. CDR3 sequence reads: CASKEQAYEQYF. The DNA for the CDR3 is TGCGCCAGCAAAGAACAAGCCTACGAGCAGTACTTC. The whole variable domain, remainder taken from reference TRBV5-1 and TRBJ2-7, is KAGVTQTPRYLIKTRGQQVTLSCSPISGHRSVSWYQQTPGQGLQFLFEYFSETQRNKGNFPGRFSGRQFSNSRSEMNVSTLELGDSALYLCASKEQAYEQYFGPGTRLTVT.

V usage is TRBV3-1 (or the pseudogene TRBV3-2) and J usage is TRBJ1-5; no firm D call. Germline loops: CDR1 LGHDT, CDR2 YNNKEL (reference sequence). There are 14 residues in the CDR3. Trimming pared 0 bases from V and 3 bases from J, leaving 6 bases between. The CDR3 region is CASSQDRNNQPQHF. Here the CDR3 DNA reads TGTGCCAGCAGCCAAGACAGGAACAATCAGCCCCAGCATTTT.

The V and J genes are TRBV19 and TRBJ1-2; D may be TRBD1 (5 bases). V was cut by 3 bases and J by 8 bases, with 13 bases left in between. Germline V lookup: CDR1 LNHDA, CDR2 SQIVND (reference sequence). The CDR3 extends over 13 amino acids. The CDR3 region is CASSIRGSWGYTF. The CDR3 nucleotides read TGTGCCAGTAGTATCCGGGGGTCGTGGGGCTACACCTTC.

The chain carries TRBV30 and TRBJ2-5, with a tentative D call TRBD1 (6 bases). Trimming took off 0 bases at V and 4 bases at J, with 12 bases between the two ends. Per the germline V gene, CDR1 is GTSNPN and CDR2 is SVGIG (reference sequence). The CDR3 runs to 14 residues. The DNA for the CDR3 is TGTGCCTGGAGTGTACAAGGGGGAGCAGAGACCCAGTACTTC. Translated: CAWSVQGGAETQYF.

CDR3 DNA sequence: TGCAGCGTTGTCCTCAGGGAAGGACATGAAGCTTTCTTT. This encodes CSVVLREGHEAFF. This chain links TRBV29-1 with TRBJ1-1; the D gene is possibly TRBD1 (5 bases). With 4 bases removed from V and 7 bases from J, the gap between germline ends came to 16 bases. Germline lookup yields CDR1 SQVTM and CDR2 ANQGSEA. The CDR3 is 13 amino acids.

The V and J genes are TRBV7-2 and TRBJ2-7, with D tentatively TRBD2 (5 bases). From germline, CDR1 is SGHTA and CDR2 FQGNSA. CDR3 length: 15 amino acids. V lost 5 bases and J lost 9, with 23 bases in between. The chain's CDR3 is CASSPASTRPSGQYF. The CDR3 nucleotides are TGTGCCAGCAGCCCCGCGTCCACTAGACCAAGTGGGCAGTACTTC.

The chain employs TRBV18 and TRBJ1-4; D gene uncertain. The germline V gene has CDR1 KGHSH and CDR2 LQKENI. The CDR3 sequence is 14 residues long. V dropped 1 base and J dropped 2 bases, with 5 bases sitting between them. The CDR3 is CASSPRETNEKLFF. For the CDR3, the DNA is TGTGCCAGCTCACCACGGGAGACTAATGAAAAACTGTTTTTT.

V gene TRBV3-1 (or the pseudogene TRBV3-2) combines with J gene TRBJ2-1; TRBD2 aligns across 10 bases. This CDR3 has 14 residues. Losses at the gene ends were 3 bases for V and 14 bases for J; bases not matched to a gene: 10. From germline, CDR1 is LGHDT and CDR2 YNNKEL (reference sequence). The CDR3 loop reads CASSHGTSAIGEFF. CDR3 nucleotide sequence: TGTGCCAGCAGCCACGGGACTAGCGCTATTGGAGAGTTCTTC.

The J gene is TRBJ1-1, the V gene TRBV30, with D tentatively TRBD1 (5 bases). V lost 8 bases to trimming and J lost 5 bases, with 15 bases between them. Looked up from germline, CDR1 is GTSNPN and CDR2 is SVGIG (reference sequence). This CDR3 comprises 12 residues. The CDR3 DNA sequence: TGTGCCATGCAGGGCGTCATGACTGAAGCTTTCTTT. It is translated as CAMQGVMTEAFF.

This clone was observed a few times. This chain links TRBV7-9 with TRBJ1-3, with TRBD1 matching over 7 bases. The CDR3 totals 15 residues. With 5 bases clipped from V and 0 bases from J, the junction kept 4 bases outside the gene matches. Germline V gene lookup returns CDR1 SEHNR and CDR2 FQNEAQ (reference sequence). The DNA for the CDR3 is TGTGCCAGCAGCCCTACAGGGGTCTCTGGAAACACCATATATTTT. Encoded protein: CASSPTGVSGNTIYF.

The V and J genes are TRBV5-1 and TRBJ1-2; D might be TRBD1 (6 bases). This CDR3 region has 17 residues. V lost 4 bases and J lost 4, with 23 bases in between. Germline V gene data show CDR1 as SGHRS and CDR2 as YFSETQ. Here the CDR3 DNA reads TGCGCCAGCAGCGCAGGGGTGGCGGGGGTGCAGAGCTATGGCTACACCTTC. Translation gives CASSAGVAGVQSYGYTF.

This clone was picked up a small number of times. CDR3 in DNA: TGTGCCAGCAGCCCGGGAGAAGTCTCTGGGGCCAACGTCCTGACTTTC. Residues: CASSPGEVSGANVLTF. V is TRBV7-8 and J is TRBJ2-6; maybe TRBD2 (6 bases). With 5 bases removed from V and 0 bases from J, the gap between germline ends came to 11 bases. The germline CDR1 and CDR2 sequences are SGHVS and FQNEAQ. This CDR3 has 16 residues.

The V gene is TRBV7-2, the J gene TRBJ2-1; D may be TRBD2 (6 bases). The CDR3 totals 15 residues. Germline lookup yields CDR1 SGHTA and CDR2 FQGNSA. V was pared by 6 bases and J by 1 base, with 13 bases between. In DNA, the CDR3 is TGTGCCAGCAGACGGGATAGCGGTTCCTACAATGAGCAGTTCTTC. Its protein product is CASRRDSGSYNEQFF. Together with reference TRBV7-2 and TRBJ2-1, the CDR3 gives the full variable domain: GAGVSQSPSNKVTEKGKDVELRCDPISGHTALYWYRQSLGQGLEFLIYFQGNSAPDKSGLPSDRFSAERTGGSVSTLTIQRTQQEDSAVYLCASRRDSGSYNEQFFGPGTRLTVL.

V gene TRBV28 combines with J gene TRBJ1-3; D might be TRBD1 (5 bases). Trimming left V 4 bases short and J 4 bases short, with 8 bases between. Germline values: CDR1 MDHEN, CDR2 SYDVKM. This CDR3 has 13 amino acids. CDR3 loop: CASSWNRGNTIYF. The CDR3 DNA follows: TGTGCCAGCAGTTGGAACAGGGGAAACACCATATATTTT. The full variable domain, in which reference TRBV28 and TRBJ1-3 provide the parts outside the CDR3, is DVKVTQSSRYLVKRTGEKVFLECVQDMDHENMFWYRQDPGLGLRLIYFSYDVKMKEKGDIPEGYSVSREKKERFSLILESASTNQTSMYLCASSWNRGNTIYFGEGSWLTVV.

V usage is TRBV5-1 and J usage is TRBJ2-1; D is unresolved. Germline V gene sequence: CDR1 SGHRS, CDR2 YFSETQ. Trimming took 0 bases from V and 0 from J, leaving 13 bases between them. This CDR3 spans 17 amino acids. Here the CDR3 reads CASSLGLLLSSYNEQFF. The DNA of the CDR3 is TGCGCCAGCAGCTTGGGTCTTCTGTTGAGCTCCTACAATGAGCAGTTCTTC. Based on the CDR3 plus reference TRBV5-1 and TRBJ2-1, the full variable domain is KAGVTQTPRYLIKTRGQQVTLSCSPISGHRSVSWYQQTPGQGLQFLFEYFSETQRNKGNFPGRFSGRQFSNSRSEMNVSTLELGDSALYLCASSLGLLLSSYNEQFFGPGTRLTVL.